A single T cell receptor beta chain is shown here with its context. Its antigen remains unidentified. It has no much larger one-base neighbor in the sample; base qualities were not kept. These data are taken from a study of shared clonotypes between healthy human individuals (dated by TCRdb to 2018 to 2021). Describing the broader study: A few men and two women, aged 18 to 49 years, made up the cohort. For each donor, three plates each were used for CD4 naive and CD4 memory, two plates were used for CD8 naive, and one plate was used for CD8 memory. Leukapheresis yielded between about 0.94 and 8.9 billion PBMCs per donor. Blood TCR repertoires of roughly five healthy adults were deeply sequenced to estimate repertoire size and the extent of clonotype sharing between individuals. To increase sequencing depth and limit assay-specific biases, different laboratories used diverse techniques to prepare libraries and sequence TCR repertoires. What the authors observed across the whole study: Clonotypes shared by all four sorted-subset donors showed higher generation probabilities than non-shared clonotypes. Pairwise subsampling indicated that sequencing depth was expected to affect the degree of clonotype sharing among donors. Estimated clonotype richness was generally larger for naive than for memory subsets. Rarefaction of sorted-subset datasets indicated incomplete sequencing despite the large sequencing depth. Sharing across a few donors was observed for around 5% of naive CD4, less than 4% of naive CD8, about 2.5% of memory CD4, and about 0.38% of memory CD8 clonotypes. Sampling was limited to blood, and TCR repertoires in tissue likely differ from TCR repertoires in blood. The genetic and exposure-history diversity represented was limited by the small number of donors.

The donors were healthy, HIV-negative adults who had no recently reported acute infections or vaccinations. Every donor was a Caucasian adult residing in Nashville, Tennessee, USA. CD4+ T cells were enriched through magnetic negative selection, after which naive cells were positively selected on CD45RA and the remaining negative fraction served as the memory subset. Blood was obtained by leukapheresis, after which PBMCs were separated by Ficoll-Histopaque density gradient centrifugation and cryopreserved in liquid nitrogen vapor phase. Analytical flow cytometry was used to check the purity and quantity of each magnetically sorted T cell population. Genomic DNA was isolated from each sorted fraction and quantified by UV absorbance on a Nanodrop 2000c. Using the deep immunoSEQ assay, multiplex PCR amplified TCR CDR3 regions from genomic DNA. Extracted genomic DNA from each cell subset was spread evenly across all wells of several immunoSEQ 96-well plates, with each plate serving as a replicate. For sorted subsets, each replicate PCR was loaded with around 220 ng genomic DNA, equivalent to 30,000 or so T cell genomes. The purified libraries were quantified using a Qubit 3.0 fluorometer, sized with a Bioanalyzer 2100, and then quantified again using the KAPA Library Quantification kit. Every immunoSEQ 96-well plate was sequenced on a dedicated single-read 150-cycle Illumina NextSeq 550 flow cell. Per the original workflow: Because the immunoSEQ output held only junctional sequences and lacked quality scores, the filtering could not match the filtering applied to full-length reads. Sequences were annotated with PyIR, a Python wrapper for IgBLAST v1.9, and V/J genes and CDR3 were assigned using IMGT germline references. Reads were removed for weak V/J assignments (E-value above 1e-6), missing CDR3, stop codons, out-of-frame junctions, or ambiguous translated residues. V3J clonotypes were defined by identical inferred V gene, J gene, and CDR3 amino acid sequence. Percentage overlap between repertoires was calculated by dividing the number of shared unique clonotypes by the size of the smaller repertoire. Repertoire richness was assessed with RTK rarefaction, the Chao1 estimator, and Recon v2.1 estimates of unobserved clonotypes. Generation probabilities for all TCRbeta clonotypes obtained by the gDNA method from a few donors were computed using OLGA. This is the immuneACCESS table as TCRdb keeps it, with only in-frame sequences that have V and J called. A part of the clones is gone; compared with another copy, unresolved V genes explain less than half, and the rest is unexplained. The D gene and trimming were derived from the DNA, and the V and J assignments and clone size from that table. Within this sample are around 2,000,000 clones, with over 85% of them counted one time only. The top ten hold 0.1% to 0.15% of the sample.

Spanning cysteine to phenylalanine, the CDR3 consists of 16 amino acids. Of the read, only the CDR3 DNA is kept; its 48 bases are in frame from base 1. V sheds 0 bases and J sheds 0 bases, leaving 12 bases between their ends. The rearranged chain carries TRBV5-3 and TRBJ1-1; the D gene lacks a confident call. TRBV5-3 is placed among ORFs of uncertain function. The source of this sequence is a young man in good health. Specimen: naive CD4+ T cells sorted from blood. The cell subset or site label for this specimen denotes: CD45RA+ positively selected. Read as DNA, the sequence is TGTGCCAGAAGCTTGGAGAGGAGCGACATGAACACTGAAGCTTTCTTT. It specifies CARSLERSDMNTEAFF.